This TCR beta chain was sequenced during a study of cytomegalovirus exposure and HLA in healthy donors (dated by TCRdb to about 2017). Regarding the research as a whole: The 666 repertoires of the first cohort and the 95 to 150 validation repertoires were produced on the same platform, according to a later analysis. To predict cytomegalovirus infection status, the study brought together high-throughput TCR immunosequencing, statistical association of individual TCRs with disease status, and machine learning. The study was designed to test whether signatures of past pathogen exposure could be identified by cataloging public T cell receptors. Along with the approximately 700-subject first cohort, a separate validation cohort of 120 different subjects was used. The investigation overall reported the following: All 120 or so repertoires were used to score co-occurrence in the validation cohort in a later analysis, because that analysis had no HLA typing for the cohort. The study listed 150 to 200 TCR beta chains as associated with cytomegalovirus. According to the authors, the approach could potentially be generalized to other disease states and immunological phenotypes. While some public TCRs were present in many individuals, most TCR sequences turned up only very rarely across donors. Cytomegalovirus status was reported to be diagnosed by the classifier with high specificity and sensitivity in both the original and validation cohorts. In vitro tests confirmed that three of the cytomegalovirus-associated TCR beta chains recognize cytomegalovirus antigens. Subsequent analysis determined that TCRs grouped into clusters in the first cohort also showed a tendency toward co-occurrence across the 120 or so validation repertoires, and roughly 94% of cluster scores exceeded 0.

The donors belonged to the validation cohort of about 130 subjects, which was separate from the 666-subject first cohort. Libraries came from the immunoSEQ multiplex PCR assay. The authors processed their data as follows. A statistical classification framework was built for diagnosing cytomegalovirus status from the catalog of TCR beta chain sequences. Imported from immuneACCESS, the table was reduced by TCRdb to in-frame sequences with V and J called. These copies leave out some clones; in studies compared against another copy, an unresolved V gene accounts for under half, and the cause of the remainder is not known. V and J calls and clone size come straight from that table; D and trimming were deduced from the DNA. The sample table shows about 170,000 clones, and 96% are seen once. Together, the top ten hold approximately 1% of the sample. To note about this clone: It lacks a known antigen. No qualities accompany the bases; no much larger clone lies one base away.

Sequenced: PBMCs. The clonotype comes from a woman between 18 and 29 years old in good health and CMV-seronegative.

At the DNA level, the sequence is TGTGCCAGCAGCTTAGAGCCAAGCACAGATACGCAGTATTTT. Translated, it reads CASSLEPSTDTQYF. The sequence is built from TRBV13 and TRBJ2-3; the D gene identity is not certain. V is cut by 1 base and J by 0 bases, and the space between the germline ends is 5 bases. CDR1 and CDR2 (PRHDT, FYEKMQ) derive from the germline V gene (reference sequence). The CDR3 runs 14 residues from the cysteine to the phenylalanine. CDR3 DNA is the only sequence kept; it has 42 bases, read in frame from the first base.